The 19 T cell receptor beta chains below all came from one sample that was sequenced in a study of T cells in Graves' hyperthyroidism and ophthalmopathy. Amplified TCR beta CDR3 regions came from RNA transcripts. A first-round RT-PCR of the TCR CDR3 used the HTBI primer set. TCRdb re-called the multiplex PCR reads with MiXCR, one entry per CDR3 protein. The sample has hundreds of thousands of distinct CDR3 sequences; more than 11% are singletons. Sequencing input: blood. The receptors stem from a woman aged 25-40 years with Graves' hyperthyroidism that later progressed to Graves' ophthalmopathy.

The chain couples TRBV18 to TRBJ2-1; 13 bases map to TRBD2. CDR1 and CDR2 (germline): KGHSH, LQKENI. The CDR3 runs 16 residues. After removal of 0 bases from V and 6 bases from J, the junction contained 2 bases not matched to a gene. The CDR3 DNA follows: TGTGCCAGCTCACCACCCCGGACTAGCGGGAGCAATGAGCAGTTCTTC. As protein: CASSPPRTSGSNEQFF.

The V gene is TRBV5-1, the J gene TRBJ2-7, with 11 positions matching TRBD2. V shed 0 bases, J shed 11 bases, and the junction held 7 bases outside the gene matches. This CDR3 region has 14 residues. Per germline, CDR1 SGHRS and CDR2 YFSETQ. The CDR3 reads CASSLGTSGSREYF. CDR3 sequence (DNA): TGCGCCAGCAGCTTGGGAACTAGCGGGAGCAGAGAGTACTTC.

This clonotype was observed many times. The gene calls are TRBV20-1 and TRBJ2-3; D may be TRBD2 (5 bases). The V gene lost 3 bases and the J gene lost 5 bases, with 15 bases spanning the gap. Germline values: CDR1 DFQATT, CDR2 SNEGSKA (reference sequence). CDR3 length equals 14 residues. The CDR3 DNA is TGCAGTGCTAGTAAGCGGACCGGAGGAGATACGCAGTATTTT. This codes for CSASKRTGGDTQYF.

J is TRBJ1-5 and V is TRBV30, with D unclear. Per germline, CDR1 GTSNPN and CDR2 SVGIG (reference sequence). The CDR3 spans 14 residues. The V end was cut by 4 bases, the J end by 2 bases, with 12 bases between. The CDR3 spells CAWTNGRGNQPQHF. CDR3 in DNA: TGTGCCTGGACCAACGGCCGTGGCAATCAGCCCCAGCATTTT.

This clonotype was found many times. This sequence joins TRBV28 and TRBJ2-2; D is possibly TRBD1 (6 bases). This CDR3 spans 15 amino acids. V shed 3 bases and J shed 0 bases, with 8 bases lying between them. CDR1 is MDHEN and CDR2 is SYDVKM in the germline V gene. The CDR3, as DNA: TGTGCCAGCAGTTTCACAGGGACGAACACCGGGGAGCTGTTTTTT. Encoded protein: CASSFTGTNTGELFF.

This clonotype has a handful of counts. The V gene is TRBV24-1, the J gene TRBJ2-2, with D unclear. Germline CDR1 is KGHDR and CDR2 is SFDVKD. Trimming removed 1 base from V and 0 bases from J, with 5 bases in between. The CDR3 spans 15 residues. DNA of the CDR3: TGTGCCACCAGTGATTTACTTGCGAACACCGGGGAGCTGTTTTTT. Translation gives CATSDLLANTGELFF.

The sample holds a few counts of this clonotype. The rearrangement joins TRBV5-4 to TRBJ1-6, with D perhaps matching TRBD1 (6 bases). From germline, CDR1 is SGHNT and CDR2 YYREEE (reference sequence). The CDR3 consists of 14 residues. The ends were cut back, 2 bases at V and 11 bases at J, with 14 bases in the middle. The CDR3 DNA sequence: TGTGCCAGCAGCTTCACAGGGAAGGCGACACCCCTCCACTTT. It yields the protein CASSFTGKATPLHF.

This CDR3 reads CASSQAGTSAAYEQYF. The DNA for the CDR3 is TGTGCCAGCAGCCAAGCCGGGACTAGCGCAGCCTACGAGCAGTACTTC. This chain joins TRBV3-1 and TRBJ2-7; 10 nucleotides align to TRBD2. Germline V gene lookup returns CDR1 LGHDT and CDR2 YNNKEL (reference sequence). V gave up 1 base and J gave up 2 bases; unmatched junction bases: 5. The CDR3 is 16 residues long.

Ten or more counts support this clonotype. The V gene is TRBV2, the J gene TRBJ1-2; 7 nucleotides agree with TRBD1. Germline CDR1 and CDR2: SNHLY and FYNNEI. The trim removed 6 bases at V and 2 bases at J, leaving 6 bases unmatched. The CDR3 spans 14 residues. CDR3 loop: CASRAGGQNYGYTF. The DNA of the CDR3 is TGTGCCAGCAGGGCGGGGGGACAGAACTATGGCTACACCTTC.

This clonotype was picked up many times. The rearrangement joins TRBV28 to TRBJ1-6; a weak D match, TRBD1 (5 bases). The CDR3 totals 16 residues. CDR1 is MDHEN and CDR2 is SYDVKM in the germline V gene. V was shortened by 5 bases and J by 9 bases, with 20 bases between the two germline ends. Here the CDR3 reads CASSLPGPGKGSPLHF. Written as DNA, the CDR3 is TGTGCCAGCAGTCTCCCCGGGCCAGGGAAGGGTTCACCCCTCCACTTT.

The CDR3 coding sequence is TGTGCCAGCAGCGTAGATCCGCTAGCGCGGGCCCAGTACTTC. Protein sequence: CASSVDPLARAQYF. The chain recombines TRBV9 with TRBJ2-5; D is possibly TRBD2 (6 bases). The CDR3 extends over 14 amino acids. Per the germline V gene, CDR1 is SGDLS and CDR2 is YYNGEE. V lost 0 bases and J 9 bases, leaving 15 bases between the germline ends.

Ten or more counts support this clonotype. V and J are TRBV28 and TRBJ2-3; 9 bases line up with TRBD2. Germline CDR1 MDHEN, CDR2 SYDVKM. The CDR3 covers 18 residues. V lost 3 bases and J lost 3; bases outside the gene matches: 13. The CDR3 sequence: CASSLITKREAVTDTQYF. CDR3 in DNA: TGTGCCAGCAGTTTGATTACGAAGCGGGAGGCTGTGACAGATACGCAGTATTTT.

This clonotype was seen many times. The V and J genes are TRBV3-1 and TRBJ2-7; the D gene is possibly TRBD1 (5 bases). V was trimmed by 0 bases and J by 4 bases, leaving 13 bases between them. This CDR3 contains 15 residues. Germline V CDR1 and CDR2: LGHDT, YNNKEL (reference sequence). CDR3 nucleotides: TGTGCCAGCAGCCAAGATCTTGTGAAGGGGTACGAGCAGTACTTC. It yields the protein CASSQDLVKGYEQYF.

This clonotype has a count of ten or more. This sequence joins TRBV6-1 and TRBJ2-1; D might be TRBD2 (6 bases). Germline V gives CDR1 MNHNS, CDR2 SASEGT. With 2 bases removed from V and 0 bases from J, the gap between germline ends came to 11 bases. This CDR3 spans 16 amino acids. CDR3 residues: CASSENPGSSYNEQFF. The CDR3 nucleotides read TGTGCCAGCAGTGAAAACCCCGGGAGCTCCTACAATGAGCAGTTCTTC.

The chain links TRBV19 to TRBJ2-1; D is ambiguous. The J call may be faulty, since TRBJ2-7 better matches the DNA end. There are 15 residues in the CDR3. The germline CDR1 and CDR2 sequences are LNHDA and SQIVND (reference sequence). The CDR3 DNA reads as TGTGCCAGTAGTATTTCCAGGAGCTCCTACAATGAGCAGTACTTC. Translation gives CASSISRSSYNEQYF.

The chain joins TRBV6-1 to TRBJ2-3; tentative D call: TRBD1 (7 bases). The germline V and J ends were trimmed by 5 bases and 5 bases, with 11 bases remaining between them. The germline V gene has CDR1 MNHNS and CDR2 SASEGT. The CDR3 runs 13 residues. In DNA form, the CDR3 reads TGTGCCAGCAGTCAGGGGGGATTAGATACGCAGTATTTT. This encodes CASSQGGLDTQYF.

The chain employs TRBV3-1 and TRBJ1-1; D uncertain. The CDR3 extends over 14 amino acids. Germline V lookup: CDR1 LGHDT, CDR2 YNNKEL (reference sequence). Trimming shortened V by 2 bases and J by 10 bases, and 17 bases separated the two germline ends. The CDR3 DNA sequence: TGTGCCAGCAGCCAACGGACGGACGGTCGGGGAGCTTTCTTT. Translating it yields CASSQRTDGRGAFF.

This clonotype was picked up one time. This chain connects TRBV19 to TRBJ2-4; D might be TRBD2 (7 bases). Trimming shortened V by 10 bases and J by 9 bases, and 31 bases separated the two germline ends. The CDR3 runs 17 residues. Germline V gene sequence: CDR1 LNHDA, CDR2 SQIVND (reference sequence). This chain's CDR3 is CATRGVLGGLLGSIQYF. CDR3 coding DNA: TGTGCCACCCGGGGGGTCTTGGGGGGCCTCCTCGGAAGCATTCAGTACTTC.

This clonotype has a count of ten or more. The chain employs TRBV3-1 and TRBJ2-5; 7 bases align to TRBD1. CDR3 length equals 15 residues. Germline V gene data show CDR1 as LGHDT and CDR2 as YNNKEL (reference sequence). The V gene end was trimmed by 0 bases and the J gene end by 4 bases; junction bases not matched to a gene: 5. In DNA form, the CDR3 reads TGTGCCAGCAGCCAAGACCGGGACAGAGGAGAGACCCAGTACTTC. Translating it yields CASSQDRDRGETQYF.